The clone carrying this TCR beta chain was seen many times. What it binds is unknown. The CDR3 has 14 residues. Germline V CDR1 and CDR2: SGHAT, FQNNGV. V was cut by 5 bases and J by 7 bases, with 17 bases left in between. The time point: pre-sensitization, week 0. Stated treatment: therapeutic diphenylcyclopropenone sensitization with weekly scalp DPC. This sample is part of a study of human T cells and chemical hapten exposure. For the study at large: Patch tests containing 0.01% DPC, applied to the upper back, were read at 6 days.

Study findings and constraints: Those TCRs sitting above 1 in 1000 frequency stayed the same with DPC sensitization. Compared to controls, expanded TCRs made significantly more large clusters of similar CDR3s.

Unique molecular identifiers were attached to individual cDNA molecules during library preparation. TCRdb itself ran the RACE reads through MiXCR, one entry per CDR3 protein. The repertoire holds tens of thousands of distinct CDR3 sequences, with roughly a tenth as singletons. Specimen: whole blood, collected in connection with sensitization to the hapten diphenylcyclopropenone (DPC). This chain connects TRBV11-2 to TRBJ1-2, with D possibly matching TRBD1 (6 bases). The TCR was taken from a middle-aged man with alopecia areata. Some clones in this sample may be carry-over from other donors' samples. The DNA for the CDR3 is TGTGCCAGCAGCATCGGTACAGGGCTTGGTGGCTACACCTTC. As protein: CASSIGTGLGGYTF.